Given below is one T cell receptor (beta chain) in context. Its target is not known. Libraries were prepared by immunoSEQ multiplex PCR; TCRdb keeps only in-frame clonotypes and omits some of them. The table includes approximately 68,000 clones, more than 75% detected once. Sampling times: baseline, cycle 4 day 1, cycle 7 day 1. The source of the sample is a study of OX40 agonist ivuxolimab in advanced cancers. Looking at the study overall: Patients received the agonistic anti-OX40 (CD134) antibody ivuxolimab. Averaging around 60 years in age, with a range of 23 to 79, the cohort was approximately 87% male. Study-wide results and limits: Some of the lowest clonal expansion was seen in partial responders at 0.1-3.0 mg/kg.

CDR3 length equals 15 residues. Per the germline V gene, CDR1 is MGHRA and CDR2 is YSYEKL. V was cut by 2 bases and J by 1 base, with 12 bases left in between. The genes are TRBV4-1 and TRBJ2-7; D possibly corresponds to TRBD1 (5 bases). The sequenced sample was CD4+ or CD8+ T cells sorted from blood, obtained in a trial of the OX40 agonist ivuxolimab. This sequence originates from an adult with an advanced solid tumor such as melanoma, head and neck, liver or kidney cancer. Written as DNA, the CDR3 is TGCGCCAGCAGCCAATTAGGGGCAGGGTCCTACGAGCAGTACTTC. Amino acid sequence: CASSQLGAGSYEQYF.